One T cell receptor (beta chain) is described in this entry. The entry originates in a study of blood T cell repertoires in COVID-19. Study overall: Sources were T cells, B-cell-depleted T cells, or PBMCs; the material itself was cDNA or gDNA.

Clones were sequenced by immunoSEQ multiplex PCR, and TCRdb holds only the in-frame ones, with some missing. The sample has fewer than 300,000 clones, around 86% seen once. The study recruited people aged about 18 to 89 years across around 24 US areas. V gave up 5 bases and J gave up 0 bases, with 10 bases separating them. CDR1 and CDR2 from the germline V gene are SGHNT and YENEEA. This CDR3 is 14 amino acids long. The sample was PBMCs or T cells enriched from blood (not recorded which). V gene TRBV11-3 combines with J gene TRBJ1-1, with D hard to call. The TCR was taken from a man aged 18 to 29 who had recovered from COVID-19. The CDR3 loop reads CASSITRLNTEAFF. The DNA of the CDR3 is TGTGCCAGCAGCATCACACGTTTGAACACTGAAGCTTTCTTT.